The clone carrying this TCR beta chain came up many times. Its antigen is not identified. The data were taken from a study of T cells after yellow fever vaccination. Study background: SMART-Seq v4 Ultra Low Input served to prepare low-cell-number fractions.

Trimming cost V 4 bases and J 2 bases, with 14 bases left between them. This CDR3 comprises 15 residues. The V gene's germline CDR1 is KGHSH and CDR2 LQKENI. The 5'RACE template-switching step produced TCR cDNA and added a universal primer site and UMIs. From the 5' RACE reads, TCRdb called clonotypes with MiXCR, one entry per CDR3 protein. The data show under 300,000 distinct CDR3 sequences, less than 9% seen once. Study-wide results and limits: Reappearing after the booster were most of the clones from primary vaccination (roughly 96% CD4, 88% CD8). Of the clonotypes, a small share occurred in both CD4 and CD8 compartments.

This sequence was found in a man aged 25 to 40 who received the YFV17D yellow fever vaccine. The specimen was CD4+ T cells sorted from PBMCs, collected 15 days after the yellow fever booster vaccination. The chain carries TRBV18 and TRBJ1-1; D perhaps matches TRBD1 (6 bases). CDR3 amino acids: CASSLGQTSNTEAFF. CDR3 bases: TGTGCCAGCTCACTCGGACAGACCTCCAACACTGAAGCTTTCTTT.